This TCR beta chain was recovered during a study of PD-L1 blockade in urothelial cancer. As for the study in general: Patients' atezolizumab regimen, 1,200 mg intravenously every 3 weeks, began in about 2014. Researchers found blood samples held a median of approximately 150,000 T cells. Patients had been given 0 to 3 earlier chemotherapy regimens.

Whole-study findings and limits: By 3 weeks, tumor-associated blood clones had expanded more in durable-benefit patients.

In regard to this clone: Its cognate antigen is unknown.

Repertoires were generated with immunoSEQ multiplex PCR, while TCRdb's copy carries only in-frame clones and drops some. The table includes about 71,000 clones, around nine tenths detected once. The CDR3 has 14 residues. Germline trimming cut 3 bases from V and 7 bases from J; bases unmatched to any gene: 4. The germline V gene encodes CDR1 MDHEN and CDR2 SYDVKM. The chain has TRBV28 and TRBJ2-3; 10 nucleotides agree with TRBD2. The sample in question was PBMCs, obtained around atezolizumab (anti-PD-L1) treatment. The sequence was obtained from a man aged 55 to 70 with urothelial cancer. The CDR3 protein is CASSLGLARNTQYF. CDR3 bases: TGTGCCAGCAGTTTGGGACTAGCGAGGAATACGCAGTATTTT. Supplemented by reference TRBV28 and TRBJ2-3, the full variable domain reads DVKVTQSSRYLVKRTGEKVFLECVQDMDHENMFWYRQDPGLGLRLIYFSYDVKMKEKGDIPEGYSVSREKKERFSLILESASTNQTSMYLCASSLGLARNTQYFGPGTRLTVL.